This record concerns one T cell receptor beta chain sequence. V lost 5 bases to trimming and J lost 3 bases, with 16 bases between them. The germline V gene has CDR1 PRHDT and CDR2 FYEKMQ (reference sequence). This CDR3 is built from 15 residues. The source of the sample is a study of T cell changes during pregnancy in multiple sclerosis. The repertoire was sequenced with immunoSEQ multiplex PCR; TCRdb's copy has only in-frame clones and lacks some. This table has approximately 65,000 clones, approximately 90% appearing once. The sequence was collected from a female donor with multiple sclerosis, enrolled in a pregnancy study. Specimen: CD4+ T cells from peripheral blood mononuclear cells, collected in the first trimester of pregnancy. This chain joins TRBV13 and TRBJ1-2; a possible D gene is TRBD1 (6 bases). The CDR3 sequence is CASSRIDRLHYGYTF. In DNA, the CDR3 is TGTGCCAGCAGCCGGATTGACAGGTTACACTATGGCTACACCTTC.